These 4 T cell receptor beta chains originate from one sample sequenced in a study of spatial heterogeneity in lung cancer. TCRdb reanalysed the 5' RACE reads using MiXCR and keeps one entry per CDR3 protein. The table has tens of thousands of distinct CDR3 sequences, less than 8.5% seen once. Time point of the sample: sample taken at primary tumor resection. Unsorted whole RNA samples from tumor, nontumor lung or frozen PBMC were sequenced. The material was PBMCs, obtained at surgery. The receptors stem from a female donor with early-stage non-small cell lung cancer.

This clonotype was detected only a few times. The V gene is TRBV28, the J gene TRBJ1-1; 8 bases match TRBD1. This CDR3 contains 14 residues. V gave up 5 bases and J gave up 4 bases; unmatched junction bases: 6. CDR1 is MDHEN, CDR2 SYDVKM, per germline. CDR3 amino acids: CASSPQGAGTEAFF. For the CDR3, the DNA is TGTGCCAGCAGTCCCCAGGGGGCGGGCACTGAAGCTTTCTTT.

The chain employs TRBV29-1 and TRBJ1-2; no definite D call. Per the germline V gene, CDR1 is SQVTM and CDR2 is ANQGSEA. Trimming shortened V by 6 bases and J by 4 bases, and 24 bases separated the two germline ends. The CDR3 has 16 residues. DNA of the CDR3: TGCAGCGTCCTTATCCCCCGGGAGGGAACCCTCTATGGCTACACCTTC. It specifies CSVLIPREGTLYGYTF.

At least ten counts were recorded for this clonotype. The rearrangement joins TRBV12-3 or TRBV12-4 to TRBJ2-3; D is perhaps TRBD1 (5 bases). V gave up 8 bases and J gave up 2 bases, with 17 bases separating them. The CDR3 totals 15 residues. CDR3 amino acids: CASARLGLSTDTQYF. The CDR3 nucleotides read TGTGCCAGCGCGCGGTTGGGGCTATCCACAGATACGCAGTATTTT.

This clonotype came up many times. V usage is TRBV7-9 and J usage is TRBJ1-1, with TRBD1 identical over 7 bases. There are 16 residues in the CDR3. Unmatched junction bases numbered 14, after V lost 5 bases and J lost 5 bases. Per the germline V gene, CDR1 is SEHNR and CDR2 is FQNEAQ (reference sequence). The CDR3 protein is CASSTDRRGIPTEAFF. CDR3 DNA sequence: TGTGCCAGCAGCACGGACAGGCGAGGAATCCCAACTGAAGCTTTCTTT.